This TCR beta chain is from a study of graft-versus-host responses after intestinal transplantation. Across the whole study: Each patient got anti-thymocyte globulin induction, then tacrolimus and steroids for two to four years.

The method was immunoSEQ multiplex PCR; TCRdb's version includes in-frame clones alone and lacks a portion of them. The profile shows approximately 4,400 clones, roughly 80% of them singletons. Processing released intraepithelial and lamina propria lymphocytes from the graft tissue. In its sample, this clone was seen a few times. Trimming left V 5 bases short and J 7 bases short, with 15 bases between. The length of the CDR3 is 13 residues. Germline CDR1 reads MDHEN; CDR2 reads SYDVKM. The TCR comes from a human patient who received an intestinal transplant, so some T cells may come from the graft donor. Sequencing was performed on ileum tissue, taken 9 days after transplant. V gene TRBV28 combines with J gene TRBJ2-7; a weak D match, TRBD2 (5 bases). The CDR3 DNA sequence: TGTGCCAGCAGTCTGGAGGCCACCGGGGAGCAGTACTTC. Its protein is CASSLEATGEQYF.